This passage covers 12 T cell receptor beta chains from one sample sequenced in a study of T cell responses to AZD1222 COVID-19 vaccine (dated by TCRdb to the early 2020s). The library was made by the immunoSEQ multiplex PCR assay. This is the immuneACCESS table as TCRdb keeps it, with only in-frame sequences that have V and J called. A part of the clones is gone; compared with another copy, unresolved V genes explain less than half, and the rest is unexplained. The sample table contains 120,000 or so clones; only one count was recorded for around 90% of them. The ten largest clonotypes hold 4% to 5% of the sample. This sample's time point label indicates: about 28 days (+/-7) after the second vaccine dose. In light of the paper, this sample's treatment or condition label describes: meningococcal conjugate vaccine given as trial control. This specimen was peripheral blood, taken 28 days after the second dose of the MenACWY control vaccine. These receptors were collected from an adult who received the MenACWY meningococcal vaccine as a control.

The chain employs TRBV15 and TRBJ1-2; a weak D match, TRBD1 (5 bases). This CDR3 contains 12 residues. The germline V and J ends were trimmed by 0 bases and 14 bases, with 13 bases remaining between them. The V gene's germline CDR1 is LNHNV and CDR2 YYDKDF (reference sequence). DNA of the CDR3: TGTGCCACCAGCAGAGATCAGCGACAGTTTACCTTC. Protein product: CATSRDQRQFTF.

This clone turned up a few times. This same CDR3 is encoded by further DNA sequences in the sample. J is TRBJ1-2 and V is TRBV4-1; tentative D call: TRBD1 (6 bases). V shed 0 bases and J shed 1 base, with 21 bases lying between them. Per germline, CDR1 MGHRA and CDR2 YSYEKL. The CDR3 contains 19 residues. CDR3 loop: CASSQDLLGTLPYNYGYTF. DNA of the CDR3: TGCGCCAGCAGCCAAGATTTGCTTGGGACACTACCTTATAACTATGGCTACACCTTC.

The chain couples TRBV19 to TRBJ1-3; no definite D call. This CDR3 has 15 residues. Trimming left V 3 bases short and J 0 bases short, with 9 bases between. CDR1 and CDR2 (germline): LNHDA, SQIVND (reference sequence). Written as DNA, the CDR3 is TGTGCCAGTAGTATTTTATTGAGCTCTGGAAACACCATATATTTT. Protein sequence: CASSILLSSGNTIYF. The whole variable domain, filled in from reference TRBV19 and TRBJ1-3, reads DGGITQSPKYLFRKEGQNVTLSCEQNLNHDAMYWYRQDPGQGLRLIYYSQIVNDFQKGDIAEGYSVSREKKESFPLTVTSAQKNPTAFYLCASSILLSSGNTIYFGEGSWLTVV.

The J gene is TRBJ2-5, the V gene TRBV3-1 (or the pseudogene TRBV3-2), with 8 bases matching TRBD2. The CDR3 runs to 15 residues. The V segment lost 4 bases and the J segment 5 bases; nucleotides outside the gene matches: 9. Germline loops: CDR1 LGHDT, CDR2 YNNKEL (reference sequence). CDR3 amino acids: CASSRLGTSRETQYF. The CDR3 DNA follows: TGTGCCAGCAGCCGCTTAGGGACTAGTCGGGAGACCCAGTACTTC.

The V call is TRBV6-6, the J call TRBJ2-7; 9 positions match TRBD1. Germline assignment: CDR1 MNHNY and CDR2 SVGAGI (reference sequence). With V trimmed by 5 bases and J by 5 bases, 16 bases remained unmatched. CDR3 length: 17 amino acids. The CDR3 sequence is CASSHTPPGTGQDEQYF. CDR3 DNA: TGTGCCAGCAGTCATACCCCCCCCGGGACAGGGCAAGACGAGCAGTACTTC.

This rearrangement joins TRBV13 to TRBJ2-7; 7 nucleotides align to TRBD2. Germline assignment: CDR1 PRHDT and CDR2 FYEKMQ (reference sequence). This CDR3 comprises 16 residues. V was pared by 0 bases and J by 3 bases, with 8 bases of the junction left unmatched. CDR3 bases: TGTGCCAGCAGCTTAGGCCTCTTTAGCGGGCACTACGAGCAGTACTTC. Protein sequence: CASSLGLFSGHYEQYF.

This clone was found once. The CDR3: CASSFDRGYNEQFF. The CDR3 nucleotides are TGTGCCAGCAGCTTCGACAGGGGCTACAATGAGCAGTTCTTC. This chain uses TRBV7-9 with TRBJ2-1; TRBD1 matches at 8 bases. The germline V gene has CDR1 SEHNR and CDR2 FQNEAQ (reference sequence). V lost 3 bases, J lost 3 bases, and 1 base stayed unmatched. CDR3 length: 14 amino acids.

The chain has TRBV28 and TRBJ2-7; perhaps TRBD1 as D (6 bases). This CDR3 region has 13 residues. CDR1 is MDHEN, CDR2 SYDVKM, per germline. V was pared by 6 bases and J by 6 bases, with 15 bases between. The DNA for the CDR3 is TGTGCCAGCAGAGAGGACAGAACTGGCGAGCAGTACTTC. Its protein product is CASREDRTGEQYF.

The V gene is TRBV4-1, the J gene TRBJ2-3, with TRBD1 matching over 9 bases. Germline V gives CDR1 MGHRA, CDR2 YSYEKL. Germline trimming cut 4 bases from V and 3 bases from J; bases unmatched to any gene: 5. The CDR3 spans 15 residues. The CDR3 is CASSRGDRETDTQYF. The CDR3 nucleotides are TGCGCCAGCAGCCGCGGGGACAGGGAGACAGATACGCAGTATTTT.

The chain couples TRBV28 to TRBJ2-1, with 9 bases that match TRBD2. J was trimmed by 6 bases and V by 6 bases; bases with no gene match: 9. The CDR3 totals 15 residues. Per germline, CDR1 MDHEN and CDR2 SYDVKM. The CDR3 DNA reads as TGTGCCAGCAGGGCCTTTGGGACTAGCATCAATGAGCAGTTCTTC. Protein: CASRAFGTSINEQFF.

The chain is built from TRBV14 and TRBJ1-2; weak D call: TRBD1 (6 bases). CDR1 is SGHDN, CDR2 FVKESK, per germline. V shed 6 bases and J shed 6 bases, with 14 bases lying between them. This CDR3 is built from 13 residues. The CDR3 spells CASRPSGGNGYTF. CDR3 nucleotides: TGTGCCAGCAGACCTAGCGGGGGCAATGGCTACACCTTC.

V usage is TRBV6-1 and J usage is TRBJ1-2, with a possible D match to TRBD1 (5 bases). The germline V and J ends were trimmed by 0 bases and 7 bases, with 18 bases remaining between them. This CDR3 comprises 16 residues. Germline CDR1 MNHNS, CDR2 SASEGT. This CDR3 reads CASSEAFSSRDGGYTF. CDR3 DNA: TGTGCCAGCAGTGAAGCGTTTTCTTCCCGGGACGGTGGCTACACCTTC.